The rows below give T cell receptor beta chains drawn from one sample of a study of post-analysis software for immune sequencing data. TCRdb analysed the PCR reads with MiXCR anew, one entry per CDR3 protein. The sample has 450,000 to 700,000 distinct CDR3 sequences; around 40% are singletons. Source material: blood. Receptor source: a girl between 5 and 17 years old with multiple sclerosis. CDR3s include the opening cysteine and the closing phenylalanine or tryptophan. The D gene is left open where the match is weak. Only some rows state a clone size, as once, few, many or a class for expanded clones.

-	TRBJ2-5	-	TRBV2	13	CASQMGSEETQYF	TGTGCCAGCCAAATGGGTTCCGAAGAGACCCAGTACTTC
-	TRBJ1-4	-	TRBV20-1	15	CSASSRVATNEKLFF	TGCAGTGCTAGTTCCCGAGTTGCAACTAATGAAAAACTGTTTTTT
-	TRBJ1-4	-	TRBV28	13	CASWSRQEEKLFF	TGTGCCAGCTGGAGTCGGCAGGAGGAAAAACTGTTTTTT
-	TRBJ2-7	-	TRBV12-3/TRBV12-4	13	CASQTRGAFEQYF	TGTGCCAGCCAAACCCGGGGGGCCTTCGAGCAGTACTTC
-	TRBJ1-4	-	TRBV27	14	CASRSLGRNEKLFF	TGTGCCAGCAGATCCCTGGGGCGTAATGAAAAACTGTTTTTT
few	TRBJ1-2	-	TRBV9	16	CASSVQSTTGIYGYTF	TGTGCCAGCAGCGTACAGTCCACTACCGGGATCTATGGCTACACCTTC
-	TRBJ2-5	-	TRBV6-6	15	CASSYSIVSQETQYF	TGTGCCAGCAGTTACTCGATAGTCAGCCAAGAGACCCAGTACTTC
few	TRBJ1-2	TRBD1	TRBV6-5	14	CASSNRGRGSGYTF	TGTGCCAGCAGCAACCGCGGCAGGGGGTCTGGCTACACCTTC
-	TRBJ2-3	-	TRBV10-3	15	CAISDREMLTDTQYF	TGTGCCATCAGTGACAGGGAAATGTTGACAGATACGCAGTATTTT
-	TRBJ1-6	-	TRBV9	15	CASSVEVRRDSPLHF	TGTGCCAGCAGCGTAGAGGTTCGGCGGGATTCACCCCTCCACTTT
few	TRBJ2-5	-	TRBV7-8	14	CASSLLLPQETPYF	TGTGCCAGCAGCTTATTGCTGCCCCAAGAGACCCCGTACTTC
few	TRBJ2-7	TRBD1	TRBV11-3	15	CASSHRQGGAYEQYF	TGTGCCAGCAGCCATCGACAGGGTGGCGCCTACGAGCAGTACTTC
few	TRBJ1-2	-	TRBV12-3/TRBV12-4	12	CASSLTPQGYTF	TGTGCCAGCAGTTTAACCCCTCAAGGCTACACCTTC
-	TRBJ1-1	-	TRBV6-1	16	CASSEIPRGQGTEAFF	TGTGCCAGCAGTGAAATCCCCCGGGGGCAGGGGACCGAAGCTTTCTTT
-	TRBJ2-1	-	TRBV5-5	14	CASSSRHIGNEQFF	TGTGCCAGCAGCTCACGACACATTGGAAATGAGCAGTTCTTC
-	TRBJ2-5	TRBD2	TRBV7-3	13	CASSIGTRETQYF	TGTGCCAGCAGCATCGGGACTAGGGAGACCCAGTACTTC
few	TRBJ2-3	-	TRBV10-2	15	CASSEARGTTDTQYF	TGCGCCAGCAGTGAAGCTAGGGGGACCACAGATACGCAGTATTTT
-	TRBJ2-5	TRBD1	TRBV20-1	13	CSAPGQGSEAQYF	TGCAGTGCTCCGGGACAGGGGAGCGAGGCCCAGTACTTC
few	TRBJ2-5	TRBD2	TRBV12-3/TRBV12-4	16	CASSLGLGLEAETQYF	TGTGCCAGCAGTTTGGGCCTGGGACTAGAGGCGGAGACCCAGTACTTC
-	TRBJ2-5	TRBD2	TRBV29-1	13	CSVLAGEKETQYF	TGCAGCGTCTTAGCGGGAGAGAAAGAGACCCAGTACTTC
-	TRBJ2-7	TRBD2	TRBV9	15	CASSVASGRVYEQYF	TGTGCCAGCAGCGTAGCCAGCGGGAGGGTCTACGAGCAGTACTTC
once	TRBJ2-7	TRBD2	TRBV29-1	14	CSVELAGGGDEQYF	TGCAGCGTTGAATTGGCGGGAGGAGGCGACGAGCAGTACTTC
-	TRBJ2-1	TRBD2	TRBV10-3	18	CAISASRVAGASYNEQFF	TGTGCCATCAGTGCCTCGAGAGTAGCGGGGGCCTCCTACAATGAGCAGTTCTTC
-	TRBJ2-1	-	TRBV7-8	14	CASSPPAPYNEQFF	TGTGCCAGCAGCCCCCCGGCCCCTTACAATGAGCAGTTCTTC